These 2 T cell receptor beta chains came from one sample sequenced in a study of spatial heterogeneity in lung cancer. TCRdb reprocessed the 5' RACE reads via MiXCR and lists one record per CDR3 protein. The sample comprises 7,000 or so distinct CDR3 sequences, 6.5% to 9% of which are singletons, and under 85% rests with the top ten. Documented time point: sample taken at primary tumor resection. The sequencing here drew on PBMCs, taken at surgery. Receptor source: a male donor with early-stage non-small cell lung cancer.

This clonotype was picked up many times. This sequence joins TRBV5-1 and TRBJ2-4; 7 positions match TRBD2. From germline, CDR1 is SGHRS and CDR2 YFSETQ. The CDR3 totals 15 residues. V shed 4 bases and J 10 bases; nucleotides not matched to a gene: 14. This chain's CDR3 is CASSPTSTSPSIQYF. The DNA of the CDR3 is TGCGCCAGCAGCCCAACCTCGACTAGCCCCTCGATTCAGTACTTC.

In its sample, this clonotype was seen many times. The J gene is TRBJ2-7, the V gene TRBV4-1; TRBD2 agrees at 12 bases. Germline V gene sequence: CDR1 MGHRA, CDR2 YSYEKL. With V trimmed by 0 bases and J by 3 bases, 3 bases remained unmatched. CDR3 size: 16 residues. The CDR3 spells CASSQEASGRVYEQYF. In nucleotides, the CDR3 is TGCGCCAGCAGCCAAGAGGCTAGCGGGAGGGTCTACGAGCAGTACTTC.